These 22 T cell receptor beta chains were all obtained from the same sample, sequenced in a study of identical twins. Each CDR3 protein gets one entry after TCRdb re-called the 5' RACE reads with MiXCR. The sample includes about 520,000 distinct CDR3 sequences, 20% to 25% of them seen just once. These data were likewise used in another study, on T cells expressing NK-cell markers.

Material for sequencing was CD4+ T cells sorted from blood. The receptor source for this set is a woman aged 18-30 years in good health.

The gene calls are TRBV6-1 and TRBJ2-2; 15 positions match TRBD2. V was clipped by 5 bases and J by 1 base; unmatched bases: 2. Germline values: CDR1 MNHNS, CDR2 SASEGT. CDR3 length: 17 amino acids. Here the CDR3 DNA reads TGTGCCAGCAGTCCGGGACTAGCGGGAGGGAACACCGGGGAGCTGTTTTTT. It is translated as CASSPGLAGGNTGELFF.

This clonotype showed up just once. In DNA form, the CDR3 reads TGTGCCAGCAGCTTCCCCCCGGTGGGTTTCCTGGGGAACACAGATACGCAGTATTTT. Residues: CASSFPPVGFLGNTDTQYF. The chain couples TRBV11-2 to TRBJ2-3; D is ambiguous. The V end was cut by 3 bases, the J end by 2 bases, with 24 bases between. CDR1 is SGHAT and CDR2 is FQNNGV in the germline V gene. This CDR3 comprises 19 residues.

This clonotype was observed a few times. This chain links TRBV7-9 with TRBJ2-1; no definite D call. CDR3 size: 13 residues. Trimming removed 2 bases from V and 5 bases from J, with 7 bases in between. Germline CDR1 SEHNR, CDR2 FQNEAQ (reference sequence). The DNA for the CDR3 is TGTGCCAGCAGCTTACGGCCGGACAATGAGCAGTTCTTC. Amino acids: CASSLRPDNEQFF.

V gene TRBV20-1 combines with J gene TRBJ2-7; 14 bases align to TRBD2. Germline CDR1 is DFQATT and CDR2 is SNEGSKA (reference sequence). CDR3 length: 12 amino acids. V was pared by 6 bases and J by 9 bases, with 4 bases of the junction left unmatched. The CDR3, as DNA: TGCAGTGCGGGACTAGCGGGAGCTCGGCAGTACTTC. It is translated as CSAGLAGARQYF.

The rearrangement uses TRBV6-5 and TRBJ1-6, with TRBD1 matching over 7 bases. The germline V gene has CDR1 MNHEY and CDR2 SVGAGI. This CDR3 contains 16 residues. V dropped 0 bases and J dropped 5; count of bases not matched to a gene: 4. The CDR3 protein is CASSYSPTGHNSPLHF. DNA of the CDR3: TGTGCCAGCAGTTACTCGCCGACAGGGCATAATTCACCCCTCCACTTT.

This clonotype has just a few counts. The rearrangement uses TRBV3-1 and TRBJ1-1; D is ambiguous. The CDR3 is 13 amino acids. V lost 6 bases to trimming and J lost 1 base, with 9 bases between them. Germline V lookup: CDR1 LGHDT, CDR2 YNNKEL (reference sequence). As DNA, the CDR3 is TGTGCCAGCAGAACACAGAGGAACACTGAAGCTTTCTTT. It is translated as CASRTQRNTEAFF.

V usage is TRBV6-2 or TRBV6-3 and J usage is TRBJ2-6; D not certain. CDR3 length: 16 residues. Germline V CDR1 and CDR2: MNHEY, SVGEGT. Trimming left V 5 bases short and J 1 base short, with 12 bases between. CDR3 protein: CASSRPSLSGANVLTF. In DNA form, the CDR3 reads TGTGCCAGCAGTCGGCCCTCGTTATCTGGGGCCAACGTCCTGACTTTC.

The chain is built from TRBV11-3 and TRBJ2-7; a possible D gene is TRBD2 (5 bases). CDR1 SGHNT and CDR2 YENEEA come from the germline V gene. The CDR3 length is 13 residues. Trimming cost V 2 bases and J 5 bases, with 10 bases left between them. The CDR3, as DNA: TGTGCCAGCAGCTTAACTAGACTCCACGAGCAGTACTTC. It codes for CASSLTRLHEQYF.

This clonotype was counted between two and nine times. V and J are TRBV18 and TRBJ2-2, with 8 bases fitting TRBD2. Germline-derived CDR1 and CDR2 are KGHSH and LQKENI. J gave up 3 bases and V 3 bases, and 0 bases lay outside the gene matches. The CDR3 extends over 14 amino acids. The CDR3, as DNA: TGTGCCAGCTCACCGGGACTAGACACCGGGGAGCTGTTTTTT. Its protein is CASSPGLDTGELFF.

This clonotype has more than one count but fewer than ten. The chain is built from TRBV6-5 and TRBJ1-3; D remains unclear. In germline, CDR1 is MNHEY, CDR2 SVGAGI. Trimming stripped 5 bases from V and 2 bases from J, with 10 bases between. This CDR3 region has 14 residues. The CDR3 loop is CASSNLRTGNTIYF. Written as DNA, the CDR3 is TGTGCCAGCAGTAACCTTAGGACTGGAAACACCATATATTTT.

This clonotype was found a few times. The V gene is TRBV5-5, the J gene TRBJ1-2; 8 nucleotides match TRBD1. Germline V gene sequence: CDR1 SGHKS, CDR2 YYEKEE (reference sequence). There are 14 residues in the CDR3. With V trimmed by 4 bases and J by 7 bases, 9 bases remained unmatched. CDR3 bases: TGTGCCAGCAGCCAACAACCCGGGACAGGTGGCTACACCTTC. It translates to CASSQQPGTGGYTF.

The count of this clonotype is one. This rearrangement joins TRBV7-9 to TRBJ2-7, with TRBD2 matching over 8 bases. In germline, CDR1 is SEHNR, CDR2 FQNEAQ (reference sequence). J was trimmed by 4 bases and V by 3 bases; bases with no gene match: 2. The CDR3 length is 13 residues. CDR3 DNA: TGTGCCAGCAGCTTCGCGGGGGGATACGAGCAGTACTTC. Translated: CASSFAGGYEQYF.

This clonotype was seen only a few times. CDR3 residues: CASSYSRTALPFF. The CDR3 DNA reads TGTGCCAGCAGTTACTCTAGGACCGCTCTACCTTTCTTT. The V call is TRBV6-5, the J call TRBJ1-1; no firm D call. The CDR3 length is 13 residues. CDR1 and CDR2 from the germline V gene are MNHEY and SVGAGI. Trimming pared 0 bases from V and 12 bases from J, leaving 14 bases between.

This clonotype has just a few counts. The chain combines TRBV19 with TRBJ1-1; TRBD1 might be the D (5 bases). Per germline, CDR1 LNHDA and CDR2 SQIVND (reference sequence). The V gene lost 10 bases and the J gene lost 7 bases, with 19 bases spanning the gap. The CDR3 extends over 13 amino acids. This CDR3 reads CATSLGGGDEAFF. As DNA, the CDR3 is TGTGCCACCTCCCTAGGCGGAGGGGATGAAGCTTTCTTT.

The genes are TRBV6-5 and TRBJ2-1; TRBD2 agrees at 7 bases. V shed 2 bases, J shed 4 bases, and the junction held 5 bases outside the gene matches. This CDR3 has 15 residues. CDR1 is MNHEY, CDR2 SVGAGI, per germline. The CDR3 DNA sequence: TGTGCCAGCAGTTACACTACCGGGGGGTACAATGAGCAGTTCTTC. Its protein product is CASSYTTGGYNEQFF.

The sample holds a few counts of this clonotype. The rearrangement joins TRBV29-1 to TRBJ2-7; D is unresolved. Looked up from germline, CDR1 is SQVTM and CDR2 is ANQGSEA. CDR3 length: 11 residues. Trimming left V 5 bases short and J 2 bases short, with 7 bases between. The CDR3 DNA is TGCAGCGTTAGCCAGGCCTACGAGCAGTACTTC. Encoded protein: CSVSQAYEQYF.

This clonotype was counted only a few times. V usage is TRBV6-1 and J usage is TRBJ2-1; 7 nucleotides line up with TRBD2. The CDR3 totals 16 residues. V shed 6 bases, J shed 0 bases, and the junction held 8 bases outside the gene matches. Germline-derived CDR1 and CDR2 are MNHNS and SASEGT. Here the CDR3 reads CASRGRDYPSYNEQFF. Here the CDR3 DNA reads TGTGCCAGCAGAGGCCGGGACTACCCCTCCTACAATGAGCAGTTCTTC.

This chain links TRBV20-1 with TRBJ1-5, with a tentative D call TRBD1 (6 bases). The germline V gene encodes CDR1 DFQATT and CDR2 SNEGSKA (reference sequence). The CDR3 has 12 residues. Trimming removed 6 bases at V and 9 bases at J, with 15 bases between. CDR3 protein: CSAPRGQGPQHF. The CDR3 DNA reads as TGCAGTGCCCCCCGGGGACAAGGGCCCCAGCATTTT.

A few counts support this clonotype. V gene TRBV15 combines with J gene TRBJ1-2; D call uncertain. CDR1 and CDR2 from the germline V gene are LNHNV and YYDKDF (reference sequence). This CDR3 is 15 amino acids long. Trimming shortened V by 2 bases and J by 4 bases, and 14 bases separated the two germline ends. The CDR3 loop reads CATSRTAARIYGYTF. The CDR3 DNA is TGTGCCACCAGCAGAACAGCAGCAAGAATCTATGGCTACACCTTC.

There are a few counts of this clonotype. This sequence joins TRBV20-1 and TRBJ1-2, with D possibly being TRBD1 (6 bases). Trimming left V 5 bases short and J 3 bases short, with 19 bases between. CDR1 is DFQATT and CDR2 is SNEGSKA in the germline V gene (reference sequence). The CDR3 has 15 residues. CDR3 nucleotide sequence: TGCAGTGCTTCCATCCTGGGGCGACAGGACTATGGCTACACCTTC. Residues: CSASILGRQDYGYTF.

This chain connects TRBV12-3 or TRBV12-4 to TRBJ1-1; TRBD1 aligns across 7 bases. The CDR3 is 15 residues long. V was pared by 1 base and J by 2 bases, with 4 bases of the junction left unmatched. For the CDR3, the DNA is TGTGCCAGCAGTTTAGGGGCAGGGGGAAACACTGAAGCTTTCTTT. Protein product: CASSLGAGGNTEAFF.

The chain couples TRBV6-1 to TRBJ2-1; 7 nucleotides match TRBD2. Per the germline V gene, CDR1 is MNHNS and CDR2 is SASEGT. CDR3 length equals 12 residues. After removal of 1 base from V and 15 bases from J, the junction contained 6 bases not matched to a gene. Here the CDR3 DNA reads TGTGCCAGCAGTGAAGAAGCGGGGCTCCTGTTCTTC. Its translation: CASSEEAGLLFF.